The rows below give T cell receptor beta chains drawn from one sample of a study of shared clonotypes between healthy human individuals. Method: immunoSEQ multiplex PCR; TCRdb's copy keeps in-frame clones and lacks some. Among some 2,000,000 clones listed, nearly 97% were seen once. The source material was naive CD4+ T cells sorted from blood. These receptors were obtained from a man younger than 35 in good health. Each CDR3 is given with its conserved first and last residue. The order of the fields is V gene, D gene, J gene, clone size, CDR3 DNA, CDR3 protein. The D gene is left open where the match is weak. Expanded clones get a size class; other rows say once, few or many, or leave the size out.

v_gene: TRBV5-6; d_gene: TRBD1; j_gene: TRBJ1-2; abundance: once; CDR3nt: TGTGCCAGCAGCGACACAGGGGGCTTCGATGGCTACACCTTC; CDR3aa: CASSDTGGFDGYTF
v_gene: TRBV19; d_gene: NA; j_gene: TRBJ1-4; abundance: NA; CDR3nt: TGTGCCAGTAGTAAACAGATTGCAACTAATGAAAAACTGTTTTTT; CDR3aa: CASSKQIATNEKLFF
v_gene: TRBV19; d_gene: TRBD2; j_gene: TRBJ2-2; abundance: NA; CDR3nt: TGTGCCAGTAGTCCTCCCCCGGGACTAGCGGGGCTGAACACCGGGGAGCTGTTTTTT; CDR3aa: CASSPPPGLAGLNTGELFF
v_gene: TRBV27; d_gene: TRBD1; j_gene: TRBJ2-7; abundance: NA; CDR3nt: TGTGCCAGCAGTTTATCCAGGGGGACCTACGAGCAGTACTTC; CDR3aa: CASSLSRGTYEQYF
v_gene: TRBV8-2; d_gene: NA; j_gene: TRBJ2-6; abundance: NA; CDR3nt: TGTGGCATAATATGCACACAAAGTCGGGCCAACGTCCTGACTTTC; CDR3aa: CGIICTQSRANVLTF
v_gene: TRBV6-5; d_gene: TRBD1; j_gene: TRBJ1-1; abundance: NA; CDR3nt: TGTGCCAGCAGCGTTACGGGACAGGGGGCAGGCGAAGCTTTCTTT; CDR3aa: CASSVTGQGAGEAFF
v_gene: TRBV6-5; d_gene: NA; j_gene: TRBJ1-5; abundance: NA; CDR3nt: TGTGCCAGCAGTTACGGGGAGAGCAATCAGCCCCAGCATTTT; CDR3aa: CASSYGESNQPQHF
v_gene: TRBV19; d_gene: NA; j_gene: TRBJ2-7; abundance: NA; CDR3nt: TGTGCCAGCGCGATTCCCGGACCGTCCTACGAGCAGTACTTC; CDR3aa: CASAIPGPSYEQYF
v_gene: TRBV6-5; d_gene: NA; j_gene: TRBJ2-1; abundance: NA; CDR3nt: TGTGCCAGCAGTTATAACCGACGGGATGAGTTCTTC; CDR3aa: CASSYNRRDEFF
v_gene: TRBV19; d_gene: NA; j_gene: TRBJ2-1; abundance: NA; CDR3nt: TGTGCCAGTAGTATTGGAGGGACCTACAATGAGCAGTTCTTC; CDR3aa: CASSIGGTYNEQFF
v_gene: TRBV6-5; d_gene: TRBD2; j_gene: TRBJ2-5; abundance: NA; CDR3nt: TGTGCCAGCAGAACTAGCGGGGGGTCTGAGACCCAGTACTTC; CDR3aa: CASRTSGGSETQYF
v_gene: TRBV6-1; d_gene: NA; j_gene: TRBJ2-1; abundance: once; CDR3nt: TGTGCCAGCAGGAGGACATATAGCTCCTACAATGAGCAGTTCTTC; CDR3aa: CASRRTYSSYNEQFF
v_gene: TRBV20-1; d_gene: NA; j_gene: TRBJ1-2; abundance: NA; CDR3nt: TGCAGTGCTATATCGGGAGACGGCTACACCTTC; CDR3aa: CSAISGDGYTF
v_gene: TRBV2; d_gene: TRBD1; j_gene: TRBJ1-6; abundance: NA; CDR3nt: TGTGCCAGCAGGACGGGACAGGGAGGTTCACCCCTCCACTTT; CDR3aa: CASRTGQGGSPLHF
v_gene: TRBV5-1; d_gene: TRBD2; j_gene: TRBJ2-3; abundance: NA; CDR3nt: TGCGCCAGCAGCTTCAATAGCGGGGGGATGGATACGCAGTATTTT; CDR3aa: CASSFNSGGMDTQYF
v_gene: TRBV6-5; d_gene: NA; j_gene: TRBJ2-7; abundance: NA; CDR3nt: TGTGCCAGCACCAAAGCTTGGCAGGGACCCTACGAGCAGTACTTC; CDR3aa: CASTKAWQGPYEQYF
v_gene: TRBV9; d_gene: TRBD2; j_gene: TRBJ2-7; abundance: NA; CDR3nt: TGTGCCAGCAGCGTTAGCGGGACCGGGCTTCTCGAGCAGTACTTC; CDR3aa: CASSVSGTGLLEQYF
v_gene: TRBV18; d_gene: TRBD2; j_gene: TRBJ2-7; abundance: NA; CDR3nt: TGTGCCAGCTCACCGGGACTAGCGGTGGGCGAGCAGTACTTC; CDR3aa: CASSPGLAVGEQYF
v_gene: TRBV7-2; d_gene: NA; j_gene: TRBJ1-4; abundance: NA; CDR3nt: TGTGCCAGCAGCCGAAAAACGTCAACTAATGAAAAACTGTTTTTT; CDR3aa: CASSRKTSTNEKLFF
v_gene: TRBV2; d_gene: NA; j_gene: TRBJ1-2; abundance: NA; CDR3nt: TGTGCCAGCAGTGAAGCTATGACAGGCGGGATTGGCTACACCTTC; CDR3aa: CASSEAMTGGIGYTF
v_gene: TRBV10-3; d_gene: TRBD2; j_gene: TRBJ2-7; abundance: NA; CDR3nt: TGTGCCATCAGTGGGGGACTAGCGGAGGGATGGGAGCAGTACTTC; CDR3aa: CAISGGLAEGWEQYF
v_gene: TRBV6-1; d_gene: NA; j_gene: TRBJ1-5; abundance: NA; CDR3nt: TGTGCCAGCAGTTCCGGGAGCCCCAGCCCGGGGCATTTT; CDR3aa: CASSSGSPSPGHF
v_gene: TRBV10-3; d_gene: TRBD1; j_gene: TRBJ2-7; abundance: NA; CDR3nt: TGTGCCATTGAGGGGGCAGGATTTAACGAGCAGTACTTC; CDR3aa: CAIEGAGFNEQYF
v_gene: TRBV11-2; d_gene: NA; j_gene: TRBJ1-1; abundance: NA; CDR3nt: TGTGCCAGCAGCTTATCCCTCCCTATTTCCGTGGGCACTGAAGCTTTCTTT; CDR3aa: CASSLSLPISVGTEAFF
v_gene: TRBV30; d_gene: TRBD1; j_gene: TRBJ1-2; abundance: NA; CDR3nt: TGTGCCTGGAGTGGGGGGACAGGGCCCTATGGCTACACCTTC; CDR3aa: CAWSGGTGPYGYTF
v_gene: TRBV18; d_gene: NA; j_gene: TRBJ2-7; abundance: NA; CDR3nt: TGTGCCAGCTCACCGGATTGGCGGACCTACGAGCAGTACTTC; CDR3aa: CASSPDWRTYEQYF
v_gene: TRBV9; d_gene: NA; j_gene: TRBJ2-7; abundance: once; CDR3nt: TGTGCCAGCAGCGCCGACCTACCGGGGCTCGAGCAGTACTTC; CDR3aa: CASSADLPGLEQYF
v_gene: TRBV6-5; d_gene: TRBD1; j_gene: TRBJ1-5; abundance: NA; CDR3nt: TGTGCCAGCAGCCCCGGGACAGAAGGCAATCAGCCCCAGCATTTT; CDR3aa: CASSPGTEGNQPQHF
v_gene: TRBV25-1; d_gene: NA; j_gene: TRBJ1-1; abundance: NA; CDR3nt: TGTGCCAGCAGTGATAATTTACAGCCAAAAAACACTGAAGCTTTCTTT; CDR3aa: CASSDNLQPKNTEAFF
v_gene: TRBV9; d_gene: NA; j_gene: TRBJ2-6; abundance: NA; CDR3nt: TGTGCCAGCCGACGGGGGGCCGACTCTGGGGCCAACGTCCTGACTTTC; CDR3aa: CASRRGADSGANVLTF
v_gene: TRBV5-1; d_gene: NA; j_gene: TRBJ1-1; abundance: NA; CDR3nt: TGCGCCAGCAGCTTGACCGGGACAAACACTGAAGCTTTCTTT; CDR3aa: CASSLTGTNTEAFF
v_gene: TRBV5-1; d_gene: NA; j_gene: TRBJ2-7; abundance: NA; CDR3nt: TGCGCCAGCAGCTTGTGGGGTCTCCTGATGGAGCAGTACTTC; CDR3aa: CASSLWGLLMEQYF
v_gene: TRBV6-1; d_gene: TRBD1; j_gene: TRBJ2-2; abundance: NA; CDR3nt: TGTGCCAGCAGTACCGGACAGGGGAACACCGGGGAGCTGTTTTTT; CDR3aa: CASSTGQGNTGELFF
v_gene: TRBV27; d_gene: NA; j_gene: TRBJ2-1; abundance: NA; CDR3nt: TGTGCCAGCAGTTTAGCCCTAAAGGTTGGGAATGAGCAGTTCTTC; CDR3aa: CASSLALKVGNEQFF
v_gene: TRBV30; d_gene: TRBD1; j_gene: TRBJ1-6; abundance: few; CDR3nt: TGTGCCTGGACAGGGGGCCATAATTCACCCCTCCACTTT; CDR3aa: CAWTGGHNSPLHF
v_gene: TRBV18; d_gene: NA; j_gene: TRBJ1-4; abundance: NA; CDR3nt: TGTGCCAGCGCCCAGGGGCCGGTCGAAAAACTGTTTTTT; CDR3aa: CASAQGPVEKLFF
v_gene: TRBV5-1; d_gene: TRBD1; j_gene: TRBJ1-1; abundance: NA; CDR3nt: TGCGCCAGCACCAAGTGGACAGGGATGAACACTGAAGCTTTCTTT; CDR3aa: CASTKWTGMNTEAFF
v_gene: TRBV7-8; d_gene: NA; j_gene: TRBJ1-5; abundance: NA; CDR3nt: TGTGCCAGCAGCTTAGCGCGTCGCGACACTGATGTCCGACTCCTATATAATCAGCCCCAGCATTTT; CDR3aa: CASSLARRDTDVRLLYNQPQHF